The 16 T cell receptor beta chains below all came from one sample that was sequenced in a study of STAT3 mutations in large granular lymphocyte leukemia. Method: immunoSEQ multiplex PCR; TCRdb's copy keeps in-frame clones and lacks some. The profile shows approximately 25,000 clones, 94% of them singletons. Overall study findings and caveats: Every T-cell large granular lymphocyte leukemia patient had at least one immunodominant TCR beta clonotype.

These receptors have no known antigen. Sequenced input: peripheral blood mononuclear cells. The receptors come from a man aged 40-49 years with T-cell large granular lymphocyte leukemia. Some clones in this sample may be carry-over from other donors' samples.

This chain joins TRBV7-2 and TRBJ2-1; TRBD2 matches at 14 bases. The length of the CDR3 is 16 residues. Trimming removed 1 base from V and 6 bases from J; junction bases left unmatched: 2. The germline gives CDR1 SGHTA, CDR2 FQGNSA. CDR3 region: CASSLGGTSGGNEQFF. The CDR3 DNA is TGTGCCAGCAGCTTAGGCGGGACTAGCGGGGGCAATGAGCAGTTCTTC.

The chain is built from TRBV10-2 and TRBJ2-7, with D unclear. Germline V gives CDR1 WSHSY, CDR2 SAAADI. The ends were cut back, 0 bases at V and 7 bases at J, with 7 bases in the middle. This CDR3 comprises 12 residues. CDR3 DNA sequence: TGCGCCAGCAGTGAGTCGACGTTGGAGCAGTACTTC. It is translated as CASSESTLEQYF.

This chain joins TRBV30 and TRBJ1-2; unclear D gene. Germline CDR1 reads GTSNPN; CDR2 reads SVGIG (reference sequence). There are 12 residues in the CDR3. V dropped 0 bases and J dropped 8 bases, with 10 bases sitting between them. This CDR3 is CAWSVLSRGYTF. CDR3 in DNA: TGTGCCTGGAGTGTACTCAGCAGGGGCTACACCTTC.

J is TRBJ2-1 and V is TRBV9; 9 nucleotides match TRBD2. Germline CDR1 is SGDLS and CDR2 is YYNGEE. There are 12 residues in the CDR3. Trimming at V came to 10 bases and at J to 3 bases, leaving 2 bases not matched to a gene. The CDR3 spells CASSGDYNEQFF. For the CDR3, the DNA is TGTGCCTCTAGCGGGGACTACAATGAGCAGTTCTTC.

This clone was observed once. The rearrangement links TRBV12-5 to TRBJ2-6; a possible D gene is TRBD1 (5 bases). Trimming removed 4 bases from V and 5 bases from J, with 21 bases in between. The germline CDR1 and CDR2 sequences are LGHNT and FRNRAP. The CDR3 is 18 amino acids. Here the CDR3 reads CASGSDGAGQSRANVLTF. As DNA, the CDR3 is TGTGCTAGTGGTTCCGATGGTGCAGGACAAAGTCGGGCCAACGTCCTGACTTTC.

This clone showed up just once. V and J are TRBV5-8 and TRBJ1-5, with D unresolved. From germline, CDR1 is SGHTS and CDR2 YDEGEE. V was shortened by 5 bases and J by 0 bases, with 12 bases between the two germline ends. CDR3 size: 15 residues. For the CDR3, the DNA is TGTGCCAGCAGTCGGAGGGTCAATAGCAATCAGCCCCAGCATTTT. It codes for CASSRRVNSNQPQHF.

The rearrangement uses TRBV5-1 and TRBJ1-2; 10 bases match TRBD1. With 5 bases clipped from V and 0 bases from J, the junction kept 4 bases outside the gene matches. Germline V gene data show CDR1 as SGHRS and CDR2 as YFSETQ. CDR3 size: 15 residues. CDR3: CASRGDRGSNYGYTF. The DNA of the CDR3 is TGCGCCAGCAGGGGGGACAGGGGTTCTAACTATGGCTACACCTTC.

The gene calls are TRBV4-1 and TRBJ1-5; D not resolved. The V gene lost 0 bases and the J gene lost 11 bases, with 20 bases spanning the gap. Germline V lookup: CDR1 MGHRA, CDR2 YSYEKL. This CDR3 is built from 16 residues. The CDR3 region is CASSQDSHNINTAQHF. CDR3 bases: TGCGCCAGCAGCCAAGATTCACACAATATCAATACGGCCCAGCATTTT.

The CDR3 protein is CASSSGRVKGEKLFF. In nucleotides, the CDR3 is TGTGCCAGCAGCTCGGGTAGGGTGAAGGGGGAAAAACTGTTTTTT. The chain has TRBV5-6 and TRBJ1-4; tentatively, D is TRBD1 (5 bases). With 3 bases removed from V and 8 bases from J, the gap between germline ends came to 17 bases. CDR1 is SGHDT and CDR2 is YYEEEE in the germline V gene. The CDR3 consists of 15 residues.

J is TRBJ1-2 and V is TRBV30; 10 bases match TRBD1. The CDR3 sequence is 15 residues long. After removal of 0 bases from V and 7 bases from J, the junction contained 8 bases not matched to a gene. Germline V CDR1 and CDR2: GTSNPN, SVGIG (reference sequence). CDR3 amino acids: CAWSVLGDRGGGYTF. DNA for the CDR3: TGTGCCTGGAGTGTACTAGGGGACAGGGGTGGTGGCTACACCTTC.

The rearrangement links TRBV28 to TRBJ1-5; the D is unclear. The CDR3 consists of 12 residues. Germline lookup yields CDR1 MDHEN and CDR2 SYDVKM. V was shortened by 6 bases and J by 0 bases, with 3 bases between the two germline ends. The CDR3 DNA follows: TGTGCCAGCAGGGATAGCAATCAGCCCCAGCATTTT. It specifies CASRDSNQPQHF.

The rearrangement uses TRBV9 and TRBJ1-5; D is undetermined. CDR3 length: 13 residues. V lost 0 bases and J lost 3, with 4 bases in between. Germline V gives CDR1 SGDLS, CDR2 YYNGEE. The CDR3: CASSVGYNQPQHF. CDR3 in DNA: TGTGCCAGCAGCGTAGGATACAATCAGCCCCAGCATTTT.

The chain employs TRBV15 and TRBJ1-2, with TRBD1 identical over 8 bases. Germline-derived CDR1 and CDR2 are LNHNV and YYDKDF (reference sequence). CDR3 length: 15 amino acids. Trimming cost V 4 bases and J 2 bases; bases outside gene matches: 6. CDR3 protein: CATSTGGAVNYGYTF. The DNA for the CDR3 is TGTGCCACCAGCACAGGGGGCGCGGTCAACTATGGCTACACCTTC. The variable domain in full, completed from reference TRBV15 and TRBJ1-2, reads DAMVIQNPRYQVTQFGKPVTLSCSQTLNHNVMYWYQQKSSQAPKLLFHYYDKDFNNEADTPDNFQSRRPNTSFCFLDIRSPGLGDTAMYLCATSTGGAVNYGYTFGSGTRLTVV.

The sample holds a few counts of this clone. This CDR3 is CASSLSLAANSYEQYF. For the CDR3, the DNA is TGCGCCAGCAGCCTGTCCCTGGCAGCCAATTCCTACGAGCAGTACTTC. The V and J genes are TRBV4-1 and TRBJ2-7, with unresolved D. V gave up 4 bases and J gave up 1 base, with 17 bases separating them. This CDR3 is 16 amino acids long. Germline V gives CDR1 MGHRA, CDR2 YSYEKL.

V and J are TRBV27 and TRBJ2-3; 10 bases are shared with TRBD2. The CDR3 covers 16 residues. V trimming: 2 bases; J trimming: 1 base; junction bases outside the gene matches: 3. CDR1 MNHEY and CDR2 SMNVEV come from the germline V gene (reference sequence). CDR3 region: CASSLLTSGGTDTQYF. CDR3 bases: TGTGCCAGCAGTTTACTTACTAGCGGGGGCACAGATACGCAGTATTTT.

The CDR3 sequence: CASSQVGGTEAFF. The CDR3 DNA follows: TGCGCCAGCAGCCAAGTGGGGGGCACTGAAGCTTTCTTT. This chain uses TRBV4-1 with TRBJ1-1; tentative D call: TRBD1 (5 bases). Germline-derived CDR1 and CDR2 are MGHRA and YSYEKL. The V gene lost 1 base and the J gene lost 4 bases, with 7 bases spanning the gap. This CDR3 has 13 residues.